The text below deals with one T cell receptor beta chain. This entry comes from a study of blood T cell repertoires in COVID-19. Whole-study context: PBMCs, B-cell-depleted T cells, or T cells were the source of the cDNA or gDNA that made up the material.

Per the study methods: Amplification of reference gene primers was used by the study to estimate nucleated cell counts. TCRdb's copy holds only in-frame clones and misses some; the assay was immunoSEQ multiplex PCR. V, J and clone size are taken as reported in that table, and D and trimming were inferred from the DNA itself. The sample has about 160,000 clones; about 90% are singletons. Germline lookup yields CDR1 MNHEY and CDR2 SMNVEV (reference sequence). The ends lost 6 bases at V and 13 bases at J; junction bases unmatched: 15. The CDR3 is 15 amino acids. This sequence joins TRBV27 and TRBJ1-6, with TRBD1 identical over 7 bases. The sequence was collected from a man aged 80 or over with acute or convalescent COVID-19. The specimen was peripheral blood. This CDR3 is CASRIGTAVPSPLHF. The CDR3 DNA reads TGTGCCAGCAGGATAGGGACAGCCGTCCCATCGCCCCTCCACTTT.